The next 4 T cell receptor beta chains were all read from a single sample in a study of blood T cell repertoires in COVID-19. Repertoires were generated with immunoSEQ multiplex PCR, while TCRdb's copy carries only in-frame clones and drops some. Of about 320,000 clones listed, roughly 90% are singletons. Sequenced material: PBMCs or T cells enriched from blood (not recorded which). Source of these receptors: a woman in her twenties or thirties who had been exposed to COVID-19.

The V and J genes are TRBV6-5 and TRBJ1-2, with 8 nucleotides matching TRBD1. CDR3 size: 15 residues. Germline lookup yields CDR1 MNHEY and CDR2 SVGAGI. V shed 5 bases, J shed 4 bases, and the junction held 9 bases outside the gene matches. In DNA, the CDR3 is TGTGCCAGCAGTCCCCAGGGGGCAGTGAGCTATGGCTACACCTTC. Residues: CASSPQGAVSYGYTF.

The chain carries TRBV2 and TRBJ2-3, with D perhaps TRBD2 (6 bases). V shed 8 bases and J shed 6 bases, with 6 bases lying between them. The CDR3 extends over 10 amino acids. Germline lookup yields CDR1 SNHLY and CDR2 FYNNEI. The CDR3 sequence is CASGGDTQYF. DNA for the CDR3: TGTGCCAGCGGGGGGGATACGCAGTATTTT.

This clone was recorded once. The gene calls are TRBV3-1 (or the pseudogene TRBV3-2) and TRBJ2-2; 7 nucleotides match TRBD1. V was clipped by 4 bases and J by 2 bases; unmatched bases: 7. The CDR3 is 16 amino acids. Germline V gene lookup returns CDR1 LGHDT and CDR2 YNNKEL (reference sequence). CDR3 sequence (DNA): TGTGCCAGCAGCCCGGGGACAGCTTTTAACACCGGGGAGCTGTTTTTT. Protein: CASSPGTAFNTGELFF.

This sequence joins TRBV5-1 and TRBJ2-2; D is possibly TRBD2 (6 bases). Germline V CDR1 and CDR2: SGHRS, YFSETQ. There are 14 residues in the CDR3. The V gene lost 4 bases and the J gene lost 3 bases, with 10 bases spanning the gap. DNA for the CDR3: TGCGCCAGCAGCCTCGGGACTTACACCGGGGAGCTGTTTTTT. It specifies CASSLGTYTGELFF.